The T cell receptor beta chain described here comes from a study of cytomegalovirus exposure and HLA in healthy donors. On the study more broadly: Membership in the Caucasian-associated ancestry cluster was found for 81% of roughly 400 genotyped donors.

Everyone who donated was a healthy bone marrow donor. Vbeta (60) and Jbeta (13) primers were used in the PCR. This table comes from immunoSEQ multiplex PCR, and its TCRdb copy is limited to in-frame clones, with some not included. The repertoire consists of roughly 89,000 clones, with about three quarters occurring once and the leading ten covering about 9.4%. Remarks on this clone: Its antigen is not identified.

Study outcomes and limitations: In a later analysis, HLA-C alleles had the fewest associated TCRs, DRB1 alleles the most. Other equally common chains were less clonally expanded than HLA-associated TCR beta chains, a later analysis showed.

The J segment lost 2 bases and the V segment lost 3 bases, leaving 3 bases of the junction unmatched. This CDR3 region has 14 residues. Looked up from germline, CDR1 is SGHNT and CDR2 is YENEEA. Source material: PBMCs. The V gene is TRBV11-3, the J gene TRBJ1-1, with 7 bases matching TRBD1. The origin of this receptor is a man aged 30-40 years in good health and CMV-seropositive. The CDR3 protein is CASSLTGPNTEAFF. CDR3 coding DNA: TGTGCCAGCAGCTTGACAGGGCCAAACACTGAAGCTTTCTTT. Full variable domain (outside the CDR3, taken from reference TRBV11-3 and TRBJ1-1): EAGVVQSPRYKIIEKKQPVAFWCNPISGHNTLYWYLQNLGQGPELLIRYENEEAVDDSQLPKDRFSAERLKGVDSTLKIQPAELGDSAVYLCASSLTGPNTEAFFGQGTRLTVV.